The clone carrying this TCR beta chain was detected only a few times. The antigen is undetermined. There are 11 residues in the CDR3. Germline CDR1 reads SGDLS; CDR2 reads YYNGEE. Trimming cost V 6 bases and J 5 bases, with 5 bases left between them. The PCR ran on 60 Vbeta and 13 Jbeta primers. Some clones are missing from TCRdb's copy, which holds only in-frame ones; the method was immunoSEQ multiplex PCR. The table records about 99,000 clones, roughly 66% of them present only once. These data belong to a study of cytomegalovirus exposure and HLA in healthy donors. Study outcomes and limitations: Data from an earlier analysis indicated that most TCR beta V segments were productive either about 90% or about 30% of the time.

The source is a woman in her forties or fifties in good health and CMV-seronegative. Input material: PBMCs. The genes are TRBV9 and TRBJ2-2; unclear D gene. The CDR3 sequence is CASTLTGELFF. The CDR3 DNA reads as TGTGCCAGCACCTTGACCGGGGAGCTGTTTTTT. The full variable domain, with the rest looked up from reference TRBV9 and TRBJ2-2, is DSGVTQTPKHLITATGQRVTLRCSPRSGDLSVYWYQQSLDQGLQFLIQYYNGEERAKGNILERFSAQQFPDLHSELNLSSLELGDSALYFCASTLTGELFFGEGSRLTVL.